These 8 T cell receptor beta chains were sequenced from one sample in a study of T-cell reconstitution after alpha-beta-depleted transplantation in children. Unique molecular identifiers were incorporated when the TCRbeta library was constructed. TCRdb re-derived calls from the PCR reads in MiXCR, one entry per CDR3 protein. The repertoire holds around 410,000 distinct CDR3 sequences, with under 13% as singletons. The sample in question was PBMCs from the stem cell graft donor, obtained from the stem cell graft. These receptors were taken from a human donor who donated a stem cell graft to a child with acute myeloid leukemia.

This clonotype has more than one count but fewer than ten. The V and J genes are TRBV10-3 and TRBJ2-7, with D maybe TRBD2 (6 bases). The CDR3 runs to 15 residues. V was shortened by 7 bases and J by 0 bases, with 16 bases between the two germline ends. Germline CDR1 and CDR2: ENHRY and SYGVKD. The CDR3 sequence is CAIKPGLLSSYEQYF. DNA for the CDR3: TGTGCCATCAAACCGGGACTTCTGAGCTCCTACGAGCAGTACTTC.

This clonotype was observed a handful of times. CDR3 amino acids: CSVEGQGVYNEQFF. CDR3 bases: TGCAGCGTTGAAGGGCAGGGGGTATACAATGAGCAGTTCTTC. The genes are TRBV29-1 and TRBJ2-1; 7 nucleotides align to TRBD1. Germline values: CDR1 SQVTM, CDR2 ANQGSEA. V lost 1 base and J lost 4; bases outside the gene matches: 4. The CDR3 is 14 amino acids.

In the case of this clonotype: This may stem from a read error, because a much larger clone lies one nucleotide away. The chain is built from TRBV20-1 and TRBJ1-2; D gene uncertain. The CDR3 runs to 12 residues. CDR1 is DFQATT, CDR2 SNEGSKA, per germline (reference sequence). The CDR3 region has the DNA TGCAGTGCTAGTAAGGTGAACTATGGCCACACCTTC. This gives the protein CSASKVNYGHTF.

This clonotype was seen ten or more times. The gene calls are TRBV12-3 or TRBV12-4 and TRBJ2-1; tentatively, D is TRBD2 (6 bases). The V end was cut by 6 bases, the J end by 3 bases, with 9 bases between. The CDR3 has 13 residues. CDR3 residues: CASSLDYYNEQFF. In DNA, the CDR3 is TGTGCCAGCAGCTTGGACTACTACAATGAGCAGTTCTTC.

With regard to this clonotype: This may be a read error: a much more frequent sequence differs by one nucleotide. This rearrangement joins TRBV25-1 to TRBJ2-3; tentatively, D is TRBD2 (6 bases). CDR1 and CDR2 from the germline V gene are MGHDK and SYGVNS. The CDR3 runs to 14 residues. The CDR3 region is CASSGVTSTDPQYF. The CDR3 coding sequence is TGTGCCAGCAGTGGGGTAACTAGCACAGATCCGCAGTATTTT.

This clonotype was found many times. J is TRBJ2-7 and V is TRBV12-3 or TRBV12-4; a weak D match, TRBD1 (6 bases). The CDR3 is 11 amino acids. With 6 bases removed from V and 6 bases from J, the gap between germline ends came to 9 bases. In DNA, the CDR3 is TGTGCCAGCAGCAGGGGATCCGAGCAGTACGTC. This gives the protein CASSRGSEQYV.

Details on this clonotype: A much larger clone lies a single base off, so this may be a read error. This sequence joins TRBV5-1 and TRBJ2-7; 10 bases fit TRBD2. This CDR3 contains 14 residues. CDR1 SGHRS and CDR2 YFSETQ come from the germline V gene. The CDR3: CASTVPGLANERYF. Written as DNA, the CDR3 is TGCGCCAGCACCGTCCCGGGACTAGCGAACGAGCGGTACTTC.

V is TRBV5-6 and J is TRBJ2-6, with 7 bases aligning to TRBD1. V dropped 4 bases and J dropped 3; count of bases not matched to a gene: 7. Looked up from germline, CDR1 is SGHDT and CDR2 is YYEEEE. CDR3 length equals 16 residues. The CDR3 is CASSPGGPYGANVLTF. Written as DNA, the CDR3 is TGTGCCAGCAGCCCAGGGGGACCTTATGGGGCCAACGTCCTGACTTTC.